This section outlines one T cell receptor (beta chain) sequence together with its context. Its antigen is currently unknown. This sample was taken from a study of graft-versus-host responses after intestinal transplantation. Study-level results: GvH clones were found in recipient marrow; some appeared first in ileum or blood. Declining HvG levels early post-transplant were linked to peak circulating GvH clone levels.

The data were produced by immunoSEQ multiplex PCR, yet TCRdb's version contains in-frame clones alone and is incomplete. The profile shows about 50,000 clones, around 90% of them singletons. Trimming cost V 1 base and J 0 bases, with 9 bases left between them. Germline CDR1 reads MGHDK; CDR2 reads SYGVNS. This CDR3 is built from 15 residues. The origin of this receptor is a human donor who was the organ donor for an intestinal transplant. This sequence joins TRBV25-1 and TRBJ1-1; a weak D match, TRBD1 (6 bases). The sample here was unstimulated CD4+ T cells sorted from spleen or lymph node cells, taken before transplant. CDR3 nucleotide sequence: TGTGCCAGCAGTGAATTCGGGGGGCTGAACACTGAAGCTTTCTTT. Protein: CASSEFGGLNTEAFF.